The clone carrying this TCR beta chain was detected ten times or more. Genomic DNA provided the template from which TCR beta VDJ and CDR3 profiles were obtained. Via MiXCR, TCRdb re-called the reads, giving one row per CDR3 protein. The table has some 170,000 distinct CDR3 sequences, roughly 48% seen once. This specimen belongs to a study of CD8+CD57+ T cells in acquired aplastic anemia. Germline-derived CDR1 and CDR2 are SGHTA and FQGNSA. Trimming removed 1 base at V and 0 bases at J, with 9 bases between. The CDR3 extends over 15 amino acids. CD8+CD57+ cell expansion had been shown by flow cytometry in patients chosen for sequencing.

The chain has TRBV7-2 and TRBJ1-1, with D uncertain. Sequencing was carried out using sorted CD4+, CD8+, or CD8+CD57+ T cells (not recorded which) from PBMCs. The receptor was derived from a human donor with aplastic anemia. Written as DNA, the CDR3 is TGTGCCAGCAGCTTAGGGGCAGGCGTGAACACTGAAGCTTTCTTT. It codes for CASSLGAGVNTEAFF.